The 20 T cell receptor beta chains given below trace back to one sample, sequenced in a study of blood T cells in healthy people across ages. Combining a sample-barcoded 5' primer with a J-beta primer mix, a second PCR ran for about 7 to 11 cycles. TCRdb analysed the 5' RACE reads with MiXCR anew, one entry per CDR3 protein. The sample contains around 650,000 distinct CDR3 sequences, 32% of which appear only once. Input material: blood. These receptor sequences come from a woman older than 75 in good health.

The chain joins TRBV7-8 to TRBJ1-6; 9 bases agree with TRBD1. Trimming removed 5 bases from V and 18 bases from J; junction bases left unmatched: 14. CDR3 length: 14 amino acids. Germline loops: CDR1 SGHVS, CDR2 FQNEAQ. Here the CDR3 DNA reads TGTGCCAGCAGCGCAGACAGGGGGTATCAGCCGCCCCACTTT. It is translated as CASSADRGYQPPHF. Filled out from reference TRBV7-8 and TRBJ1-6, the complete variable domain reads GAGVSQSPRYKVAKRGQDVALRCDPISGHVSLFWYQQALGQGPEFLTYFQNEAQLDKSGLPSDRFFAERPEGSVSTLKIQRTQQEDSAVYLCASSADRGYQPPHFGNGTRLTVT.

The chain links TRBV20-1 to TRBJ2-5; no reliable D call. V lost 4 bases, J lost 2 bases, and 14 bases lay in between. Germline V lookup: CDR1 DFQATT, CDR2 SNEGSKA (reference sequence). This CDR3 spans 14 amino acids. CDR3: CSATTSSGQETQYF. The CDR3 region has the DNA TGCAGTGCTACGACCTCCTCCGGGCAAGAGACCCAGTACTTC.

This CDR3 reads CSAGRDSRLNTEAFF. The CDR3, as DNA: TGCAGTGCTGGCCGGGACAGCCGATTGAACACTGAAGCTTTCTTT. The gene calls are TRBV20-1 and TRBJ1-1, with 7 positions matching TRBD1. The junction had 9 bases not matched to a gene; V was cut back by 5 bases and J by 0 bases. The CDR3 sequence is 15 residues long. Germline CDR1 reads DFQATT; CDR2 reads SNEGSKA (reference sequence).

Worth noting for this clonotype: One base away lies a much larger clone, so this may be a sequencing read error. This chain joins TRBV5-1 and TRBJ2-3; D assignment may be TRBD1 or TRBD2 (5 bases each). The length of the CDR3 is 16 residues. V shed 3 bases and J shed 0 bases, with 14 bases lying between them. Germline V lookup: CDR1 SGHRS, CDR2 YFSETQ. The CDR3 region is CASSSGRSISTDTQYF. CDR3 in DNA: TGCGCCAGCAGCTCGGGACGGAGTATTAGCACAGATACGCAGTATTTT.

The chain couples TRBV6-2 or TRBV6-3 to TRBJ1-5, with D hard to call. Germline V gene lookup returns CDR1 MNHEY and CDR2 SVGEGT. The CDR3 totals 13 residues. V lost 5 bases, J lost 7 bases, and 12 bases lay in between. The CDR3 is CASSPSRLQPQHF. CDR3 sequence (DNA): TGTGCCAGCAGTCCCTCGAGGCTGCAGCCCCAGCATTTT.

Ten or more counts support this clonotype. The V and J genes are TRBV20-1 and TRBJ2-3, with TRBD2 matching over 11 bases. After removal of 4 bases from V and 2 bases from J, the junction contained 5 bases not matched to a gene. The CDR3 consists of 15 residues. Germline V gene lookup returns CDR1 DFQATT and CDR2 SNEGSKA (reference sequence). The CDR3 here is CSAKLTSGVTDTQYF. CDR3 sequence (DNA): TGCAGTGCTAAGCTGACTAGCGGGGTCACAGATACGCAGTATTTT.

The chain joins TRBV5-4 to TRBJ1-1, with no clear D. From germline, CDR1 is SGHNT and CDR2 YYREEE (reference sequence). The CDR3 has 14 residues. Trimming took off 0 bases at V and 8 bases at J, with 14 bases between the two ends. CDR3 amino acids: CASSLAGTLSEAFF. CDR3 DNA: TGTGCCAGCAGCTTGGCCGGAACCTTATCAGAAGCTTTCTTT.

This clonotype was observed many times. The chain is built from TRBV12-3 or TRBV12-4 and TRBJ2-1, with D perhaps TRBD2 (5 bases). V gave up 4 bases and J gave up 2 bases, with 12 bases separating them. The CDR3 is 15 amino acids. This CDR3 is CASSWRRTPYNEQFF. The DNA for the CDR3 is TGTGCCAGCAGTTGGCGGCGGACTCCCTACAATGAGCAGTTCTTC.

The count of this clonotype is one. One end of the junction does not line up with germline, which may come from a read error. This chain joins TRBV25-1 and TRBJ1-2; weak D call: TRBD1 (6 bases). Per germline, CDR1 MGHDK and CDR2 SYGVNS. This CDR3 contains 13 residues. CDR3 coding DNA: TGTGCCAGCAGCTGGGACACCAACTATGGCTGCACCTTC. It yields the protein CASSWDTNYGCTF.

This clonotype was detected many times. The V call is TRBV28, the J call TRBJ2-7, with D possibly matching TRBD1 (5 bases). This CDR3 is built from 13 residues. V was trimmed by 4 bases and J by 1 base, leaving 8 bases between them. From germline, CDR1 is MDHEN and CDR2 SYDVKM. The chain's CDR3 is CASSSTASYEQYF. For the CDR3, the DNA is TGTGCCAGCAGTTCGACAGCGTCCTACGAGCAGTACTTC.

A remark on this clonotype: A read error may be the cause here, since a much bigger clone is one base away. The gene calls are TRBV30 and TRBJ2-5, with D perhaps TRBD1 (7 bases). The end of the DNA is better explained by TRBJ2-7, so the J call may be wrong. CDR1 is GTSNPN, CDR2 SVGIG, per germline (reference sequence). The CDR3 is 13 amino acids. This chain's CDR3 is CAWSVEGAHEQYF. For the CDR3, the DNA is TGTGCCTGGAGTGTGGAGGGGGCCCACGAGCAGTACTTC.

Details on this clonotype: Germline and junction disagree at one end, which may indicate a read error. J is TRBJ2-3 and V is TRBV5-1; D gene unclear. CDR3 size: 15 residues. Germline CDR1 SGHRS, CDR2 YFSETQ. The CDR3 bases are TGCGCCAGCAGCTTGGATGACTTGCACACAGAAACGCAGTATTTT. Translated, it gives CASSLDDLHTETQYF.

The sample holds many counts of this clonotype. The gene calls are TRBV10-3 and TRBJ2-2; 12 bases map to TRBD1. Germline assignment: CDR1 ENHRY and CDR2 SYGVKD. Trimming at V came to 8 bases and at J to 4 bases, leaving 8 bases not matched to a gene. The CDR3 covers 16 residues. The CDR3 region is CAIGGTGGAPTGELFF. The CDR3 nucleotides read TGTGCCATCGGTGGGACAGGGGGCGCGCCCACCGGGGAGCTGTTTTTT.

This clonotype showed up many times. The chain uses TRBV10-3 and TRBJ1-2; D not resolved. V was clipped by 6 bases and J by 5 bases, with 7 bases between them. Germline V gene sequence: CDR1 ENHRY, CDR2 SYGVKD. The CDR3 consists of 11 residues. The CDR3 here is CAISLPYGYTF. In nucleotides, the CDR3 is TGTGCCATCAGCCTCCCTTATGGCTACACCTTC.

The V and J genes are TRBV20-1 and TRBJ2-7; 9 bases align to TRBD2. The CDR3 has 14 residues. Germline CDR1 reads DFQATT; CDR2 reads SNEGSKA (reference sequence). The trim removed 2 bases at V and 1 base at J, leaving 3 bases unmatched. The CDR3 loop reads CSARLSGSSYEQYF. CDR3 nucleotide sequence: TGCAGTGCTAGACTTAGCGGGAGTTCCTACGAGCAGTACTTC.

This clonotype was seen repeatedly, ten times or more. The V and J genes are TRBV7-2 and TRBJ1-1; D is possibly TRBD1 (6 bases). There are 16 residues in the CDR3. The V and J ends lost 5 bases and 0 bases respectively, with 16 bases between them. CDR1 and CDR2 (germline): SGHTA, FQGNSA. CDR3 coding DNA: TGTGCCAGCAGCCCAAGCGGGGGCGCTCTGAACACTGAAGCTTTCTTT. It is translated as CASSPSGGALNTEAFF.

This clonotype was observed at least ten times. Here the CDR3 DNA reads TGTGCCAGCAGTTCACACGAGCCTGTTAACTATGGCTACACCTTC. Translating gives CASSSHEPVNYGYTF. The V call is TRBV6-6, the J call TRBJ1-2; D remains unclear. From germline, CDR1 is MNHNY and CDR2 SVGAGI (reference sequence). Trimming left V 4 bases short and J 1 base short, with 13 bases between. The CDR3 spans 15 residues.

This clonotype was counted ten times or more. The V gene is TRBV3-1, the J gene TRBJ2-7; 9 bases match TRBD1. The CDR3 consists of 13 residues. V lost 6 bases and J lost 4; bases outside the gene matches: 4. The germline V gene encodes CDR1 LGHDT and CDR2 YNNKEL (reference sequence). CDR3 in amino acids: CASRGQGRYEQYF. Written as DNA, the CDR3 is TGTGCCAGCAGGGGACAGGGAAGGTACGAGCAGTACTTC.

A remark on this clonotype: A much larger clone sits a single nucleotide away, making a read error possible. V usage is TRBV28 and J usage is TRBJ1-5, with D tentatively TRBD1 (5 bases). The germline CDR1 and CDR2 sequences are MDHEN and SYDVKM. V was clipped by 5 bases and J by 1 base, with 18 bases between them. The CDR3 covers 17 residues. This CDR3 reads CASSTRRGRWSNQPQHF. CDR3 nucleotide sequence: TGTGCCAGCAGTACACGACGGGGCCGCTGGAGCAATCAGCCCCAGCATTTT.

This clonotype showed up many times. This sequence joins TRBV4-1 and TRBJ2-3; 8 positions match TRBD2. Germline loops: CDR1 MGHRA, CDR2 YSYEKL. V was pared by 11 bases and J by 2 bases, with 9 bases of the junction left unmatched. This CDR3 has 14 amino acids. DNA of the CDR3: TGCGCCTCTGGACTAGCCCAAACCACAGATACGCAGTATTTT. Amino acid sequence: CASGLAQTTDTQYF.